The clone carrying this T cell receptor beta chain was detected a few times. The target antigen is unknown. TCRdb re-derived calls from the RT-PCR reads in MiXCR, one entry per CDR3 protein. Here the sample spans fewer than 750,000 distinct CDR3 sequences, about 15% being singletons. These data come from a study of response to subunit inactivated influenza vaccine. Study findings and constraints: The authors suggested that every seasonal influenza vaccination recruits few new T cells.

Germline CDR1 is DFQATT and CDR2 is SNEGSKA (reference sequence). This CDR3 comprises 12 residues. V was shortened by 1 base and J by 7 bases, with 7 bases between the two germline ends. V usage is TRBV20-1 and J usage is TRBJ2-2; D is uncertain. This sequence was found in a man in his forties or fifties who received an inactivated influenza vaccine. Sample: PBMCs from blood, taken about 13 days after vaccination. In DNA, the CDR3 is TGCAGTGCTAGAGGACGTAACGGGGAGCTGTTTTTT. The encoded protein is CSARGRNGELFF.